This T cell receptor (beta chain) appears in the sequencing data of a study of T cells after yellow fever vaccination. Study-level results: In post-booster samples, most primary-vaccination clones reappeared (just under 98% CD4, approximately 91% CD8). High-abundance clonotypes from the bulk population could contaminate FACS-sorted repertoires.

It was through 5'RACE template switching that TCR cDNA was made, with a universal primer site and UMIs added. TCRdb used MiXCR to reprocess the 5' RACE reads, holding one entry per CDR3 protein. The sample includes about 510,000 distinct CDR3 sequences, 21% seen only once; the top ten take about a sixth. This clonotype was seen a few times. The antigen remains undetermined. Trimming removed 2 bases from V and 6 bases from J; junction bases left unmatched: 8. CDR3 length equals 16 residues. Germline assignment: CDR1 DFQATT and CDR2 SNEGSKA (reference sequence). This chain uses TRBV20-1 with TRBJ2-1; TRBD2 aligns across 12 bases. The sequence came from a man between 18 and 29 years old who received the YFV17D yellow fever vaccine. The sample was PBMCs, taken approximately 22 days after the first yellow fever vaccination. CDR3 sequence (DNA): TGCAGTGCTAGATTCCTAGCGGGGGGGGTTCTCAATGAGCAGTTCTTC. Protein sequence: CSARFLAGGVLNEQFF.